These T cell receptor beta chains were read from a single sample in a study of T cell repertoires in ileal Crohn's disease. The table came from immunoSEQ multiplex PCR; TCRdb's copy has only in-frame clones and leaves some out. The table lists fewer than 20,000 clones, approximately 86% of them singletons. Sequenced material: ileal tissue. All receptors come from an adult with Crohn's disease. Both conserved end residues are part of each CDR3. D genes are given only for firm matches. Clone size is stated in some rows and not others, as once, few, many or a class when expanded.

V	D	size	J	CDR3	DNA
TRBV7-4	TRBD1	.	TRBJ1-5	CASSVGGQGFFYSNQPQHF	TGTGCCAGCAGCGTTGGGGGACAGGGATTTTTCTATAGCAATCAGCCCCAGCATTTT
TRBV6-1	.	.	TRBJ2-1	CASSAGSYNEQFF	TGTGCCAGCAGTGCAGGCTCGTACAATGAGCAGTTCTTC
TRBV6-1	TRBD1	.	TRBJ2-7	CASSVDREDEQYF	TGTGCCAGCAGTGTGGACAGGGAGGACGAGCAGTACTTC
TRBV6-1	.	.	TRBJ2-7	CASSPRQFEQYF	TGTGCCAGCAGTCCGCGACAGTTCGAGCAGTACTTC
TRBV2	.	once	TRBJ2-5	CASSVNLQETQYF	TGTGCCAGCAGTGTGAACTTACAAGAGACCCAGTACTTC
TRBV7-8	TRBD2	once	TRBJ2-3	CASSYVSGRDTDTQYF	TGTGCCAGCAGCTACGTGAGCGGGAGGGACACAGATACGCAGTATTTT
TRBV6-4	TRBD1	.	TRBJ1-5	CASSEGSGGLSGNQPQHF	TGTGCCAGCAGTGAGGGGTCAGGGGGCTTATCTGGCAATCAGCCCCAGCATTTT
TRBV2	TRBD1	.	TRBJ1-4	CASSRQGVSNEKLFF	TGTGCCAGCAGCCGACAGGGGGTCTCTAATGAAAAACTGTTTTTT
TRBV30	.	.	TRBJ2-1	CAWRPLAPTYNEQFF	TGTGCCTGGAGACCCTTAGCGCCCACGTACAATGAGCAGTTCTTC
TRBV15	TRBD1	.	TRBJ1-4	CATSVAGTGGEKLFF	TGTGCCACCAGCGTCGCAGGTACAGGGGGTGAAAAACTGTTTTTT
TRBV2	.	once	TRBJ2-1	CASKRQIYNEQFF	TGTGCCAGCAAAAGACAGATATACAATGAGCAGTTCTTC
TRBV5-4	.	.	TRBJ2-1	CASTHGGRGGYNEQFF	TGTGCCAGCACTCACGGGGGACGGGGAGGCTACAATGAGCAGTTCTTC
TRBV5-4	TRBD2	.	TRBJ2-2	CASSRTSGNTGGELFF	TGTGCCAGCAGCCGGACTAGCGGGAACACCGGCGGGGAGCTGTTTTTT
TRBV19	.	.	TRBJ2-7	CASSIGGGNYEQYF	TGTGCCAGTAGTATAGGGGGCGGAAACTACGAGCAGTACTTC
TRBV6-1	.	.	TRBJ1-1	CASSEVGRVAFF	TGTGCCAGCAGTGAAGTGGGCAGAGTGGCTTTCTTT
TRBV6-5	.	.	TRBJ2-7	CASSYISGIYEQYF	TGTGCCAGCAGTTACATTAGCGGCATCTACGAGCAGTACTTC
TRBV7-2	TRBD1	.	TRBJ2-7	CASSTGTGGREQYF	TGTGCCAGCAGCACAGGGACAGGGGGACGCGAGCAGTACTTC
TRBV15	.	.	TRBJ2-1	CATSRGQGGGHYNEQFF	TGTGCCACCAGCAGAGGCCAGGGTGGCGGACACTACAATGAGCAGTTCTTC
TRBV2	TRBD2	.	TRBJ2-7	CASIAGGEQYF	TGTGCCAGCATAGCGGGAGGTGAGCAGTACTTC
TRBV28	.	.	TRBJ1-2	CASSLRGYGYTF	TGTGCCAGCAGCCTACGGGGGTACGGCTACACCTTC
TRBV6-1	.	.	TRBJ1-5	CATSGGGNQPQHF	TGTGCCACCTCAGGAGGGGGCAATCAGCCCCAGCATTTT
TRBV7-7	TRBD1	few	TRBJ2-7	CASSPAERDRVGVYYEQYF	TGTGCTAGCAGCCCAGCCGAGAGGGACAGGGTCGGGGTTTACTACGAGCAGTACTTC
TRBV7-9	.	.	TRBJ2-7	CATTGRNYEQYF	TGTGCCACTACCGGCAGGAACTACGAGCAGTACTTC
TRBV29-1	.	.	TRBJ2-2	CSVGRATNTGELFF	TGCAGCGTTGGGCGGGCTACCAACACCGGGGAGCTGTTTTTT
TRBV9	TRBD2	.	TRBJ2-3	CASSPSGRATDTQYF	TGTGCCAGCAGTCCTAGCGGGAGGGCCACAGATACGCAGTATTTT
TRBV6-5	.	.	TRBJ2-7	CASSYGPYEQYF	TGTGCCAGCAGTTACGGGCCCTACGAGCAGTACTTC
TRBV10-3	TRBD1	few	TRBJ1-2	CAISGTGDGYTF	TGTGCCATCAGTGGGACAGGGGATGGCTACACCTTC
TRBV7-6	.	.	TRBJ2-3	CASSLSSQGDTQYF	TGTGCCAGCAGCTTGTCTAGCCAAGGAGATACGCAGTATTTT
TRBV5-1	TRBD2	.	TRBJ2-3	CASSLLAGGPDTQYF	TGCGCCAGCAGCTTATTAGCGGGGGGTCCAGATACGCAGTATTTT
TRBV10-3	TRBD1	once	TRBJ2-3	CAISRTGDFTDTQYF	TGTGCCATCAGTCGGACAGGGGACTTCACAGATACGCAGTATTTT
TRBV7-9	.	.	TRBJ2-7	CASSLLQSEQYF	TGTGCCAGCAGCTTATTACAGTCCGAGCAGTACTTC
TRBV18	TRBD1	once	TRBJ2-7	CASSRQGAEEQYF	TGTGCCAGCTCGCGACAGGGGGCAGAGGAGCAGTACTTC
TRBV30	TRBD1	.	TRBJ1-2	CAWQGQGSGYTF	TGTGCCTGGCAGGGACAGGGAAGTGGCTACACCTTC
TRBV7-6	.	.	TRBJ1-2	CASSLVGEATYGYTF	TGTGCCAGCAGCTTAGTAGGAGAAGCTACGTATGGCTACACCTTC
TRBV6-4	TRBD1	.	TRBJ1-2	CASSPRSGGITNYGYTF	TGTGCCAGCAGTCCTCGGTCAGGGGGCATAACTAACTATGGCTACACCTTC
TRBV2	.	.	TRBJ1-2	CASSGRGANYGYTF	TGTGCCAGCAGTGGACGGGGAGCTAACTATGGCTACACCTTC
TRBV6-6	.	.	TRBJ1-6	CASSYSGAHQSPLHF	TGTGCCAGCAGTTACTCGGGGGCACACCAATCACCCCTCCACTTT
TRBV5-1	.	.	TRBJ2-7	CASSLGGVNEQYF	TGCGCCAGCAGTCTCGGAGGAGTTAACGAGCAGTACTTC
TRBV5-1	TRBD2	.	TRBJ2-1	CASSLVASGSNEQFF	TGCGCCAGCAGCTTGGTGGCTAGCGGGAGTAATGAGCAGTTCTTC
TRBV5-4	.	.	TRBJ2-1	CASSLGPEQFF	TGTGCCAGCAGCTTGGGGCCGGAGCAGTTCTTC
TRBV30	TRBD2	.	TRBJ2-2	CAWRTSGSNTGELFF	TGTGCCTGGAGGACTAGCGGTTCGAACACCGGGGAGCTGTTTTTT
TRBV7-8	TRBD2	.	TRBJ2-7	CASSLTTSGSYEQYF	TGTGCCAGCAGCTTAACGACTAGCGGGAGCTACGAGCAGTACTTC
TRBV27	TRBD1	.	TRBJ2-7	CASSLTGTGSNEQYF	TGTGCCAGCAGTCTCACCGGGACAGGGAGTAACGAGCAGTACTTC
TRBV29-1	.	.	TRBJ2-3	CSVGSTDTDTQYF	TGCAGCGTTGGAAGTACTGACACAGATACGCAGTATTTT
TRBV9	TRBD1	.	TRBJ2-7	CASSVTDRAPYEQYF	TGTGCCAGCAGCGTGACAGACAGGGCTCCCTACGAGCAGTACTTC